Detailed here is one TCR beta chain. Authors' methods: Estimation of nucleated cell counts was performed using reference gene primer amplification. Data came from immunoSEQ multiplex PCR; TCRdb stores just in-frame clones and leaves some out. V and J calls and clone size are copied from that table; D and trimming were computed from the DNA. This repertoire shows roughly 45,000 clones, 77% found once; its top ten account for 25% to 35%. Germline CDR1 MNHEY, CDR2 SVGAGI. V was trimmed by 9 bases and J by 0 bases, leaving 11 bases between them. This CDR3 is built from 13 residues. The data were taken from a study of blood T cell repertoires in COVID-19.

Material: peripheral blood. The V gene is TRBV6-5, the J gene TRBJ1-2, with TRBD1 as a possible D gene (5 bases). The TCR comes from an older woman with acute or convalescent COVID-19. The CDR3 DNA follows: TGTGCCAGTCGACAGAGCTCTAACTATGGCTACACCTTC. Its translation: CASRQSSNYGYTF.